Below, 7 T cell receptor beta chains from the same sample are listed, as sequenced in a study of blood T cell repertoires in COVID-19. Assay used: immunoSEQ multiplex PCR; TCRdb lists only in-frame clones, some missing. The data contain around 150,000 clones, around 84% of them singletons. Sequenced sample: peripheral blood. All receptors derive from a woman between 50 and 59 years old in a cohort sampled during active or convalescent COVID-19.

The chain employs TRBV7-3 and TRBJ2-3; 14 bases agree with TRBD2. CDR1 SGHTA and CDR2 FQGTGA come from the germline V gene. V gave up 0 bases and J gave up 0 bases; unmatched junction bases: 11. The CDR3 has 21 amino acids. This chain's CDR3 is CASSLTHSGTSGGSSTDTQYF. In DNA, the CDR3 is TGTGCCAGCAGCTTAACCCACTCCGGGACTAGCGGGGGCTCTAGCACAGATACGCAGTATTTT. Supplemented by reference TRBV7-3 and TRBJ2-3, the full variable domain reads GAGVSQTPSNKVTEKGKYVELRCDPISGHTALYWYRQSLGQGPEFLIYFQGTGAADDSGLPNDRFFAVRPEGSVSTLKIQRTERGDSAVYLCASSLTHSGTSGGSSTDTQYFGPGTRLTVL.

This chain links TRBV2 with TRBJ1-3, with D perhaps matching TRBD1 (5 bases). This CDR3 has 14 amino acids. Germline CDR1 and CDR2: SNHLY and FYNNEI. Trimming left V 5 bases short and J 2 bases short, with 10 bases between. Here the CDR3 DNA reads TGTGCCAGCAGTACAGACAGTCCTGGAAACACCATATATTTT. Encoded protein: CASSTDSPGNTIYF.

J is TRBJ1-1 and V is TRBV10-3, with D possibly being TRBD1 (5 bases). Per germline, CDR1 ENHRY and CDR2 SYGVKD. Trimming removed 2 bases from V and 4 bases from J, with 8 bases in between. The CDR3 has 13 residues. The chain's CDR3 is CAISEDSLTEAFF. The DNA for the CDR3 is TGTGCCATCAGTGAGGACAGCCTCACTGAAGCTTTCTTT.

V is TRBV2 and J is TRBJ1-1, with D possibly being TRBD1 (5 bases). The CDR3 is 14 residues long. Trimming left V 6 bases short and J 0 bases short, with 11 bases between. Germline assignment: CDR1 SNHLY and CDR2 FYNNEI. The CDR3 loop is CASSPRQMNTEAFF. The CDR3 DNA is TGTGCCAGCAGCCCGCGACAGATGAACACTGAAGCTTTCTTT.

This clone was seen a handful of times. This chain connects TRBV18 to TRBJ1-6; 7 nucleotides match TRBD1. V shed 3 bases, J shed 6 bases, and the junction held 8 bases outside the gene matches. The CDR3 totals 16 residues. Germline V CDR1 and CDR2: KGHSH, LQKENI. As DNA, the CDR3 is TGTGCCAGCTCACCGTCGGGACAGTCGGTTAATTCACCCCTCCACTTT. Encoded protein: CASSPSGQSVNSPLHF.

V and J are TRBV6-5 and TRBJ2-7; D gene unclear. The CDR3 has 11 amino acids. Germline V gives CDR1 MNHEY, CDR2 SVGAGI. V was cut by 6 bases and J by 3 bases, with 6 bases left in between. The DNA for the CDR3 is TGTGCCAGCAGCCAAAACTACGAGCAGTACTTC. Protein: CASSQNYEQYF.

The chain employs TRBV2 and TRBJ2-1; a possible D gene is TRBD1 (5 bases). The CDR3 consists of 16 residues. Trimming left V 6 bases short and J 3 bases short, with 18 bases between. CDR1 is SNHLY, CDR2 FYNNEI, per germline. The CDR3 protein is CASRQDRGLYYNEQFF. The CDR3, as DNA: TGTGCCAGCAGACAAGACAGAGGTCTTTACTACAATGAGCAGTTCTTC.